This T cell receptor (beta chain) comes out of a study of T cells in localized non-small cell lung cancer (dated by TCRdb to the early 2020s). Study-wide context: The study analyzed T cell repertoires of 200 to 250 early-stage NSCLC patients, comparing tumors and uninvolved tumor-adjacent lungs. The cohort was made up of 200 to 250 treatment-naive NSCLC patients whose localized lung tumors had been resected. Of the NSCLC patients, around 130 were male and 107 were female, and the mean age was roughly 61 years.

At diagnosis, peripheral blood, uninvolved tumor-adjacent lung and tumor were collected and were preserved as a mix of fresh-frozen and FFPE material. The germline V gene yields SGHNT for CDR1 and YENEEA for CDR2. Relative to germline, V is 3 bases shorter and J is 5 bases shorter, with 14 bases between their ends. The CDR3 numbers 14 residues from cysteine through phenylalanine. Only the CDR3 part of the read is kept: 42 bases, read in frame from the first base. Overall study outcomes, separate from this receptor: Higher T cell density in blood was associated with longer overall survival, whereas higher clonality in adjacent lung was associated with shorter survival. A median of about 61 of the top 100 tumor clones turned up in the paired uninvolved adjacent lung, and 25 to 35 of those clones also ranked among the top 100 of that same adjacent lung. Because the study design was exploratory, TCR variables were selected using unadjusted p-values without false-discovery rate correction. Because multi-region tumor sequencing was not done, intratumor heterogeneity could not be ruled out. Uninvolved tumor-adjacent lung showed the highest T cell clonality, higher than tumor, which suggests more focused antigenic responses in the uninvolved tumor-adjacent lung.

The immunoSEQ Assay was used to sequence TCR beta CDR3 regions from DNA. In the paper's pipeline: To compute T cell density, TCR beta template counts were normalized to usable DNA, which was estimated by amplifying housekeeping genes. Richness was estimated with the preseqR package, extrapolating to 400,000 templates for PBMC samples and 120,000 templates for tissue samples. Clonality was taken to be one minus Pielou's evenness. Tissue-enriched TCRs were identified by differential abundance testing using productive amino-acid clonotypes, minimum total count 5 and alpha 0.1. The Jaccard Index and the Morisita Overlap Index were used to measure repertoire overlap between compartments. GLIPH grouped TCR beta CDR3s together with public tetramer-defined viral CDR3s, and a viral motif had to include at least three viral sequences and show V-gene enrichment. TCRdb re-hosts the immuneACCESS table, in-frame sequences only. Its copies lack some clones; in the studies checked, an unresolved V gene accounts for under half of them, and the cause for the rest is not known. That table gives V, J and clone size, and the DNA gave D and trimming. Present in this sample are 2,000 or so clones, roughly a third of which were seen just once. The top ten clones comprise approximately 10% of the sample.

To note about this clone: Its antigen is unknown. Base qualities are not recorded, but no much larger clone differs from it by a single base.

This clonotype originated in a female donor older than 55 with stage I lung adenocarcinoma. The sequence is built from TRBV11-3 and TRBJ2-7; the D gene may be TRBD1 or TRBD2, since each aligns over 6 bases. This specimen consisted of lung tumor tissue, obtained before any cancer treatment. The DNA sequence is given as TGTGCCAGCAGCTTGGGGGGCAAGGATAACGAGCAGTACTTC. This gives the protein CASSLGGKDNEQYF.